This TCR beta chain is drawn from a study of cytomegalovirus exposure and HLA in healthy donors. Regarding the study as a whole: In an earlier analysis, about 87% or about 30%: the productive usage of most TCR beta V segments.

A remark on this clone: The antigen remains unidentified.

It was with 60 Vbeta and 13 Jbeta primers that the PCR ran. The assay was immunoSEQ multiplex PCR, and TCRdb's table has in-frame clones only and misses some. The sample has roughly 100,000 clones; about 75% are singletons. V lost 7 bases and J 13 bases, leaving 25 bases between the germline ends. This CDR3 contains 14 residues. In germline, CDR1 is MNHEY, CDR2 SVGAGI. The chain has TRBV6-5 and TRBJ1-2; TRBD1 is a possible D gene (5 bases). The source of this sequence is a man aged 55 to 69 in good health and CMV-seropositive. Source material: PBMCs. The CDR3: CASTKGWGPSPPTF. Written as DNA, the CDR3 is TGTGCCAGCACAAAAGGGTGGGGCCCCTCTCCTCCCACCTTC.